The subject of this entry is one TCR beta chain. The target antigen is unknown. Measured with immunoSEQ multiplex PCR; TCRdb has only the in-frame clones, and not every one. The sample has approximately 90,000 clones; around 88% are singletons. Time point given: baseline pretreatment blood. The treatment denotes: 15 Gy SBRT to primary tumor, nephrectomy 4 weeks later. Clear cell pathology was present in this patient's renal cell carcinoma. This sample was taken from a study of radiation and T cells in renal cell carcinoma. Whole-study findings and limits: From baseline, blood top tumor clonotypes peaked at 2 weeks post-radiation.

Germline-derived CDR1 and CDR2 are MNHEY and SVGAGI. V was shortened by 0 bases and J by 3 bases, with 8 bases between the two germline ends. The CDR3 has 14 amino acids. This clonotype was obtained from a man in his fifties with renal cell carcinoma. The chain is built from TRBV6-5 and TRBJ1-1, with no clear D. This specimen was blood, taken from a patient whose treatment included radiotherapy and nephrectomy. The CDR3 is CASSYSVDHTEAFF. The CDR3 DNA follows: TGTGCCAGCAGTTACTCGGTAGATCACACTGAAGCTTTCTTT.